The text below deals with one T cell receptor beta chain. This table comes from immunoSEQ multiplex PCR, and its TCRdb copy is limited to in-frame clones, with some not included. The table records approximately 240,000 clones, approximately 87% of them present only once. The sample is drawn from a study of blood T cell repertoires in COVID-19. From germline, CDR1 is SGHRS and CDR2 YFSETQ. The CDR3 has 15 amino acids. The junction had 8 bases not matched to a gene; V was cut back by 7 bases and J by 4 bases. Cohort allocation depended upon clinical history that participants reported. The sample was PBMCs or T cells enriched from blood (not recorded which). This clonotype was obtained from a woman aged 45-65 years in a cohort exposed to, infected with or recovered from COVID-19 (not recorded which). This rearrangement joins TRBV5-1 to TRBJ2-2; 9 positions match TRBD1. CDR3 bases: TGCGCCAGCTTCCACCGGGACAGGGCCACCGGGGAGCTGTTTTTT. Its protein product is CASFHRDRATGELFF.